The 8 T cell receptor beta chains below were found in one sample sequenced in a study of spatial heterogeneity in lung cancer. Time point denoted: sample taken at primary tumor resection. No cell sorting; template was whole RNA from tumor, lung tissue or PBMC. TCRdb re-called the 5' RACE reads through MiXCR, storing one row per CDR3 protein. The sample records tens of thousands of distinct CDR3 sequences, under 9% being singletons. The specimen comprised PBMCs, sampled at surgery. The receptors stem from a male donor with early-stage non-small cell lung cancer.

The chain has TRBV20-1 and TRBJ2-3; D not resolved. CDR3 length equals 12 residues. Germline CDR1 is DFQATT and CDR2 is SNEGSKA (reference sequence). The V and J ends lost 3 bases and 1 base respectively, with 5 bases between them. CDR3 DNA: TGCAGTGCTAGCCCGGGCACAGATACGCAGTATTTT. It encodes CSASPGTDTQYF.

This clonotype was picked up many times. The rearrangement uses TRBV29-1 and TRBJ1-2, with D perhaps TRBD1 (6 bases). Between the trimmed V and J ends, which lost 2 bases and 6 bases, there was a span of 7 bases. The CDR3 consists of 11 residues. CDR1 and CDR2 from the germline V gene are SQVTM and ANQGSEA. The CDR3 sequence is CSVERGNGYTF. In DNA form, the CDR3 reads TGCAGCGTTGAAAGGGGGAATGGCTACACCTTC.

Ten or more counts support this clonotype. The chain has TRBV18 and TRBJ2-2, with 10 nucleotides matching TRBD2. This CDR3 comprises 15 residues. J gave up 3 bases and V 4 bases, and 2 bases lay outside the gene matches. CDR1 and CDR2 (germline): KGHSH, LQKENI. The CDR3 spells CASSLAGGDTGELFF. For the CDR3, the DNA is TGTGCCAGCTCACTAGCGGGAGGAGACACCGGGGAGCTGTTTTTT.

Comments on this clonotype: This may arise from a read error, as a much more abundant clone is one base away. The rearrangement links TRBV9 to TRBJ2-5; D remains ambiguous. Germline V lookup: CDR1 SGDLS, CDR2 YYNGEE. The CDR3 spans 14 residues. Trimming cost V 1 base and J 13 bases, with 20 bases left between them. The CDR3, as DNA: TGTGCCAGCAGCGTATTGAACAGATCTAGTTTGGGGTACTTC. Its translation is CASSVLNRSSLGYF.

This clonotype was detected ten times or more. DNA of the CDR3: TGCAGCGTTGAGACAGGGATTAGGGAGACCCAGTACTTC. Translating it yields CSVETGIRETQYF. The V gene is TRBV29-1, the J gene TRBJ2-5, with 7 nucleotides matching TRBD1. The germline V gene has CDR1 SQVTM and CDR2 ANQGSEA. Trimming at V came to 3 bases and at J to 5 bases, leaving 6 bases not matched to a gene. The CDR3 totals 13 residues.

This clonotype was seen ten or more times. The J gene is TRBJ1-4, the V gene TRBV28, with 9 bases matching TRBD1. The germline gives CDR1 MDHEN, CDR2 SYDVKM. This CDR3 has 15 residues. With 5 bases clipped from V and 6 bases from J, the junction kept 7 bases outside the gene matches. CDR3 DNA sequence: TGTGCCAGCAGTCAAACAGGGGGCGCCCATGAAAAACTGTTTTTT. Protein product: CASSQTGGAHEKLFF.

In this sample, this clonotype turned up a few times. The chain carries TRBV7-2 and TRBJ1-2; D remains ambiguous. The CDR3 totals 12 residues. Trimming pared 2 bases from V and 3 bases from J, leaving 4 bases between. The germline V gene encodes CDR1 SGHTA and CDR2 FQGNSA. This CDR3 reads CASSLMYYGYTF. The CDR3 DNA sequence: TGTGCCAGCAGCTTAATGTACTATGGCTACACCTTC.

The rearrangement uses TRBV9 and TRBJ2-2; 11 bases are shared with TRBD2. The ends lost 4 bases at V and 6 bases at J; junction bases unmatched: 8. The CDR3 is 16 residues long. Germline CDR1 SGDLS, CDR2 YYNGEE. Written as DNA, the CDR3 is TGTGCCAGCAGCCTTCGACTAGCGGGACTCCCCGGGGAGCTGTTTTTT. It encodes CASSLRLAGLPGELFF. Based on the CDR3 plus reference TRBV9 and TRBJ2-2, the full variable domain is DSGVTQTPKHLITATGQRVTLRCSPRSGDLSVYWYQQSLDQGLQFLIQYYNGEERAKGNILERFSAQQFPDLHSELNLSSLELGDSALYFCASSLRLAGLPGELFFGEGSRLTVL.